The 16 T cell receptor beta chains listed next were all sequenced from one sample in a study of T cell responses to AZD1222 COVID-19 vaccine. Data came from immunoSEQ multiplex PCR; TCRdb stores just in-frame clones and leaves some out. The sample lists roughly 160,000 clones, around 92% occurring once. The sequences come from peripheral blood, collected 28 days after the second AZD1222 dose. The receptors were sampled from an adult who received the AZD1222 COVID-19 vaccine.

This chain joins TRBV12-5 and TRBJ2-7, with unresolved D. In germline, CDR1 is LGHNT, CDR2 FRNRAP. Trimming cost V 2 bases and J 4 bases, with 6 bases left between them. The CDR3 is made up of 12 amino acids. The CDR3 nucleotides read TGTGCTAGTGGTTTGTCCCTGTACGAGCAGTACTTC. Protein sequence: CASGLSLYEQYF.

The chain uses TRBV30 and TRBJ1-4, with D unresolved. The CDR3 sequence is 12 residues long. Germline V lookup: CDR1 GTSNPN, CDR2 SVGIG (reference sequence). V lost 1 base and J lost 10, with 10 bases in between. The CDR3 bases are TGTGCCTGGAGTGACCCCCACCGAAAACTGTTTTTT. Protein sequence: CAWSDPHRKLFF.

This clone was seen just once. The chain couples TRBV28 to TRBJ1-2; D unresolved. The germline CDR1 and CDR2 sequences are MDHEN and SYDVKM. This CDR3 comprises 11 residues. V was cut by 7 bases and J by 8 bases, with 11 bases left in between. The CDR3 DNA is TGTGCCAGCAAGAGGGATCTGGGCTACACCTTC. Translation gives CASKRDLGYTF.

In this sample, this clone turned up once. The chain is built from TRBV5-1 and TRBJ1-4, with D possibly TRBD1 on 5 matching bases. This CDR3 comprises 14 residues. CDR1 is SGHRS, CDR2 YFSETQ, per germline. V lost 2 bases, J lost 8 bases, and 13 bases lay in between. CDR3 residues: CASSFGRVGEKLFF. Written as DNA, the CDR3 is TGCGCCAGCAGCTTCGGCAGGGTAGGAGAAAAACTGTTTTTT.

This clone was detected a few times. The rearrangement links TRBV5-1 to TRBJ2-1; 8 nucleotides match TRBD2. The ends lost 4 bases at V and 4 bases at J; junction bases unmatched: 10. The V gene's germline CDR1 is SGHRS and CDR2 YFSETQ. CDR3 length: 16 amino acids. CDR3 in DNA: TGCGCCAGCAGCCTTCAAGCGGGAGTTCGATACAATGAGCAGTTCTTC. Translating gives CASSLQAGVRYNEQFF.

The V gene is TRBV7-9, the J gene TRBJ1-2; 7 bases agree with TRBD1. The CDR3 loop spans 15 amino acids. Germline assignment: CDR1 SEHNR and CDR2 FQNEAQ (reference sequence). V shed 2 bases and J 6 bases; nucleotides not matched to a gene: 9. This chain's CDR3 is CASSLIPGGWDGYTF. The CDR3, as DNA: TGTGCCAGCAGCTTAATCCCAGGGGGATGGGATGGCTACACCTTC. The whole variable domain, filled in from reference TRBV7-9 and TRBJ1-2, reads DTGVSQNPRHKITKRGQNVTFRCDPISEHNRLYWYRQTLGQGPEFLTYFQNEAQLEKSRLLSDRFSAERPKGSFSTLEIQRTEQGDSAMYLCASSLIPGGWDGYTFGSGTRLTVV.

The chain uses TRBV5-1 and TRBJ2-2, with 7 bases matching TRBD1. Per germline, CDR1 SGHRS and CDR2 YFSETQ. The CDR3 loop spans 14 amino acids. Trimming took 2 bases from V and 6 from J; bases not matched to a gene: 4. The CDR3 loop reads CASSFRQGAGELFF. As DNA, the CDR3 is TGCGCCAGCAGCTTCCGACAGGGCGCCGGGGAGCTGTTTTTT.

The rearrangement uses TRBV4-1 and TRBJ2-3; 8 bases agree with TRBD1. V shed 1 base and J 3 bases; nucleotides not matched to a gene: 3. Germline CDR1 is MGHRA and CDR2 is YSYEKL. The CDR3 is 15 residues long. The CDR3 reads CASSQGTGRTDTQYF. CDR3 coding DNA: TGCGCCAGCAGCCAAGGGACAGGGAGAACAGATACGCAGTATTTT.

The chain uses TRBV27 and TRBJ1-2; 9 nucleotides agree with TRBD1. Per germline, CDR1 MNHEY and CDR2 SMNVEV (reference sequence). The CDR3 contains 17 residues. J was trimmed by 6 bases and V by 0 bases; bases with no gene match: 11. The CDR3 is CASSLSPNRGLGDGYTF. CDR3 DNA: TGTGCCAGCAGTTTATCTCCTAACAGGGGGCTAGGGGATGGCTACACCTTC.

CDR3 sequence reads: CSASVYPPSVYEQYF. As DNA, the CDR3 is TGCAGTGCTAGTGTTTACCCTCCATCTGTCTACGAGCAGTACTTC. V gene TRBV20-1 combines with J gene TRBJ2-7; unclear D gene. V lost 3 bases to trimming and J lost 3 bases, with 18 bases between them. This CDR3 is 15 amino acids long. Germline V lookup: CDR1 DFQATT, CDR2 SNEGSKA (reference sequence).

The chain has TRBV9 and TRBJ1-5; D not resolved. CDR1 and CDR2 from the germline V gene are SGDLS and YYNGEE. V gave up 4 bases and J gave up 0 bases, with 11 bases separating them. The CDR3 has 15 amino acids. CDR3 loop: CASSSSGNSNQPQHF. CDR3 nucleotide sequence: TGTGCCAGCAGCTCCTCCGGGAATAGCAATCAGCCCCAGCATTTT.

This CDR3 is CASSLRTPGQGTTEAFF. The CDR3 nucleotides are TGCGCCAGCAGCCTTAGAACCCCGGGACAGGGGACCACTGAAGCTTTCTTT. This chain uses TRBV5-1 with TRBJ1-1, with 10 bases matching TRBD1. The V and J ends lost 4 bases and 4 bases, in that order; junction bases with no gene match: 13. From germline, CDR1 is SGHRS and CDR2 YFSETQ. CDR3 length: 17 amino acids.

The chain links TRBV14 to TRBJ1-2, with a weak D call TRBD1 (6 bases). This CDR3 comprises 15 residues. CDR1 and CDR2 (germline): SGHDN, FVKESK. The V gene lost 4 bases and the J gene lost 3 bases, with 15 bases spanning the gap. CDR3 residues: CASSPGGGGDYGYTF. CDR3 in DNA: TGTGCCAGCAGCCCCGGGGGGGGCGGTGACTATGGCTACACCTTC.

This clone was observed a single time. The CDR3 sequence: CASSQTDLNYNEQFF. CDR3 bases: TGCGCCAGCAGCCAGACGGACTTAAACTACAATGAGCAGTTCTTC. The chain combines TRBV4-3 with TRBJ2-1, with TRBD2 as a possible D gene (5 bases). The germline gives CDR1 LGHNA, CDR2 YSLEER. Trimming stripped 3 bases from V and 3 bases from J, with 12 bases between. This CDR3 has 15 amino acids.

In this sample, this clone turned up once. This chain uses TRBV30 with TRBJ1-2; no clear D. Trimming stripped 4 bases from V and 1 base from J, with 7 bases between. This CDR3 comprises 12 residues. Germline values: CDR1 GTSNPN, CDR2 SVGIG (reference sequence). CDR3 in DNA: TGTGCCTGGAAGGAGGATAACTATGGCTACACCTTC. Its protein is CAWKEDNYGYTF.

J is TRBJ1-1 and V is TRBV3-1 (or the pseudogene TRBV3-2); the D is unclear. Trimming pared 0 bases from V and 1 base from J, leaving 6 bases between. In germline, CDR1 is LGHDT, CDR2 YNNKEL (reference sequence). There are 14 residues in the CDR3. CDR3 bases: TGTGCCAGCAGCCAAGATTTAGCGAACACTGAAGCTTTCTTT. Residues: CASSQDLANTEAFF.